This TCR beta chain originates from a study of CD4 and CD8 cells across lung adenocarcinoma regions. TCRdb re-derived calls from the PCR reads in MiXCR, one entry per CDR3 protein. This table holds fewer than 10,000 distinct CDR3 sequences, 50% to 65% found once. Donors had localized lung adenocarcinoma, a non-small cell lung cancer. The CDR3 contains 13 residues. From germline, CDR1 is MNHEY and CDR2 SMNVEV (reference sequence). The V and J ends lost 8 bases and 10 bases respectively, with 18 bases between them. The sequenced sample was CD8+ T cells from the center of a lung tumor. This receptor was taken from a female donor with lung adenocarcinoma. The CD4 and CD8 labels of this study may be unreliable. The chain carries TRBV27 and TRBJ2-4; no reliable D call. The DNA of the CDR3 is TGTGCCAGCGGTCCCTGTGCCACAAATATTCAGTACTTC. Its protein product is CASGPCATNIQYF.